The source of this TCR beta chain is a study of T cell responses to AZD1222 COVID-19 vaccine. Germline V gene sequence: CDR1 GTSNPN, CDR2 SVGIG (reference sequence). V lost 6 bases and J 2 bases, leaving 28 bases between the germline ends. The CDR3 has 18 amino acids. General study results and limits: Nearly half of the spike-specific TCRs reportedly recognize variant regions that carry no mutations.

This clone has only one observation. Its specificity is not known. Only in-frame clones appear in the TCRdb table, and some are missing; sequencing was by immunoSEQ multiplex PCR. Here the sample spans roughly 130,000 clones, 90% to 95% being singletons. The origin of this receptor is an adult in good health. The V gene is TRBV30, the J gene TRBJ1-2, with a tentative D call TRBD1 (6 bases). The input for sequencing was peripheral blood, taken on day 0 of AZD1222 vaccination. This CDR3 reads CACERERWNSGTNYGYTF. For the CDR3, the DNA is TGTGCCTGCGAAAGGGAAAGATGGAACTCCGGGACAAACTATGGCTACACCTTC.